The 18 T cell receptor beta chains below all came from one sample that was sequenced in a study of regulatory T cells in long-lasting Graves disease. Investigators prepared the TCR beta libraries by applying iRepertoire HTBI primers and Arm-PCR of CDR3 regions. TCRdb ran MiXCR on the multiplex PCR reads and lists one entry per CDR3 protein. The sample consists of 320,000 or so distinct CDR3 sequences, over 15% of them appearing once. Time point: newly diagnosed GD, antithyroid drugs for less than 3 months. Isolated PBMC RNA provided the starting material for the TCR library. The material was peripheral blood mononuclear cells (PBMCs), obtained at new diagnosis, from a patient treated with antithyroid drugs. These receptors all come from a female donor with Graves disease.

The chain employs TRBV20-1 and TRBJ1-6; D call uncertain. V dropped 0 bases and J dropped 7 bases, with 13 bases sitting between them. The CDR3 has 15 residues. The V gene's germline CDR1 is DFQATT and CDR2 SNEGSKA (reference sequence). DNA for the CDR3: TGCAGTGCTAGAGATACCCGGGCTCCCAATTCACCCCTCCACTTT. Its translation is CSARDTRAPNSPLHF.

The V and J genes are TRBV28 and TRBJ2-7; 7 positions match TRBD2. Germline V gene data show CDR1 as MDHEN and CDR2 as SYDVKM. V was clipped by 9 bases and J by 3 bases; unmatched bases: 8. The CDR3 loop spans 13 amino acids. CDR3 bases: TGTGCCAGTCAGGGCGGGAGTGTCTACGAGCAGTACTTC. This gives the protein CASQGGSVYEQYF. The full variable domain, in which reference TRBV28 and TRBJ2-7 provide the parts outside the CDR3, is DVKVTQSSRYLVKRTGEKVFLECVQDMDHENMFWYRQDPGLGLRLIYFSYDVKMKEKGDIPEGYSVSREKKERFSLILESASTNQTSMYLCASQGGSVYEQYFGPGTRLTVT.

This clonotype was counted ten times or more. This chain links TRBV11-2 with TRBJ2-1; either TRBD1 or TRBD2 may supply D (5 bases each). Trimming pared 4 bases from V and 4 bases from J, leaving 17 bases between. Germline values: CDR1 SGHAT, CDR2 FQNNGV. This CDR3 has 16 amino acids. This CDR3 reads CASSSIRDGLYNEQFF. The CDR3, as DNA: TGTGCCAGCAGCTCTATCCGGGACGGACTTTACAATGAGCAGTTCTTC.

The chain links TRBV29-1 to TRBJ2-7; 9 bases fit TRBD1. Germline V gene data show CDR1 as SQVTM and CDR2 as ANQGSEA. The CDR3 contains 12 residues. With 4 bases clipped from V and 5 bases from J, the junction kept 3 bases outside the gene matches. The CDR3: CSVATGGDEQYF. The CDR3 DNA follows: TGCAGCGTTGCTACAGGGGGCGACGAGCAGTACTTC.

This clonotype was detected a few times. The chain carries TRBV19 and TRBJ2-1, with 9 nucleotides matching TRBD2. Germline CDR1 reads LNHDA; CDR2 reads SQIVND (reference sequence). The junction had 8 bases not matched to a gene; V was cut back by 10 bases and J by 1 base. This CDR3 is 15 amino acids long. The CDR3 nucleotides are TGTGCCACAGGATCTAGCGGGACATCCTACAATGAGCAGTTCTTC. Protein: CATGSSGTSYNEQFF.

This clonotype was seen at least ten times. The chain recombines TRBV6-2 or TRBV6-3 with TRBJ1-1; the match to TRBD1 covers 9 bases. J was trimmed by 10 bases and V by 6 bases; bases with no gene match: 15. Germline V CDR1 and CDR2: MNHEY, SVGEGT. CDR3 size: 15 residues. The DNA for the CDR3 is TGTGCCAGCAGCTTCACAGGGGGCAAGGGGGGGGGAGCTTTCTTT. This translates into CASSFTGGKGGGAFF.

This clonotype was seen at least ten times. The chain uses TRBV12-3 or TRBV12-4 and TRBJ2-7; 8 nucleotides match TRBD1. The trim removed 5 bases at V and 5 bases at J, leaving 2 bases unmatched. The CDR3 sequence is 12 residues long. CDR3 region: CASSPTGDEQYF. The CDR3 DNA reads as TGTGCCAGCAGTCCGACAGGGGACGAGCAGTACTTC.

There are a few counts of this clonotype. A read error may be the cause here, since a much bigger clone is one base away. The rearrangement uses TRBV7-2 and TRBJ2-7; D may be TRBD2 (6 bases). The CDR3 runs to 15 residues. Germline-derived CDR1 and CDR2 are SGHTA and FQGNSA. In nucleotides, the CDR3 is TGTGGCAGCAGCCAAGGAAGGGGAGGCCCCCACGAGCAGTACTTC. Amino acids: CGSSQGRGGPHEQYF. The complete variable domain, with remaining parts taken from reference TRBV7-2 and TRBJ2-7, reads GAGVSQSPSNKVTEKGKDVELRCDPISGHTALYWYRQSLGQGLEFLIYFQGNSAPDKSGLPSDRFSAERTGGSVSTLTIQRTQQEDSAVYLCGSSQGRGGPHEQYFGPGTRLTVT.

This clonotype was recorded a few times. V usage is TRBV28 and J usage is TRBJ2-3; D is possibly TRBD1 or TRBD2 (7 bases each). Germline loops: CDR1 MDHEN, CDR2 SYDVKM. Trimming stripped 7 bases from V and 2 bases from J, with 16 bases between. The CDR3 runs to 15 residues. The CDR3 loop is CASIQGGAHTDTQYF. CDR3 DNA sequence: TGTGCCAGCATCCAGGGGGGGGCCCACACAGATACGCAGTATTTT.

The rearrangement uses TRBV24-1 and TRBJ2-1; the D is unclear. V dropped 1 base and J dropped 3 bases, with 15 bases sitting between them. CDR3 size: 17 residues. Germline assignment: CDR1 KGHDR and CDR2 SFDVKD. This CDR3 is CATSDFFEVCYYNEQFF. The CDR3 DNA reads TGTGCCACCAGTGATTTTTTCGAGGTTTGTTACTACAATGAGCAGTTCTTC.

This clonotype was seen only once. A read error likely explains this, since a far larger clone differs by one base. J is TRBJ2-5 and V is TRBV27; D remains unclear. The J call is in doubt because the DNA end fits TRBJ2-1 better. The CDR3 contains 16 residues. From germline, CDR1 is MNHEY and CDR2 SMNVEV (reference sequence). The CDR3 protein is CASSLSPRPTCNEQFF. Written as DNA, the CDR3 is TGTGCCAGCAGTTTATCCCCACGGCCGACCTGCAATGAGCAGTTCTTC.

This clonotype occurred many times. CDR3 bases: TGTGCCTGGAGGCCGGGACAGTACACAGATACGCAGTATTTT. Amino acid sequence: CAWRPGQYTDTQYF. This chain joins TRBV30 and TRBJ2-3; 7 bases are a match to TRBD1. The CDR3 length is 14 residues. The junction had 5 bases not matched to a gene; V was cut back by 3 bases and J by 2 bases. Germline CDR1 and CDR2: GTSNPN and SVGIG (reference sequence).

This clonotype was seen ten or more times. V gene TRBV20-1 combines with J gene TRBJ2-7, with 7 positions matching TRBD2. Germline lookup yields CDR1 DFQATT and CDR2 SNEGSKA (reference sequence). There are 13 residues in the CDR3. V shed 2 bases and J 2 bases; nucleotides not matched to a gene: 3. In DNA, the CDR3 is TGCAGTGCTAGACTAGCGGAAGCCTACGAGCAGTACTTC. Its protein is CSARLAEAYEQYF.

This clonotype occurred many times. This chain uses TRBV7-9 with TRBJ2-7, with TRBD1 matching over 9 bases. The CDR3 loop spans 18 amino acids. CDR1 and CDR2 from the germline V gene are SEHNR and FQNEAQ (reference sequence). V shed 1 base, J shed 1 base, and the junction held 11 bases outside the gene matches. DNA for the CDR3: TGTGCCAGCAGCTTAGTTCGGACAGGGGCCTCCGGATCCTACGAGCAGTACTTC. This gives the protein CASSLVRTGASGSYEQYF.

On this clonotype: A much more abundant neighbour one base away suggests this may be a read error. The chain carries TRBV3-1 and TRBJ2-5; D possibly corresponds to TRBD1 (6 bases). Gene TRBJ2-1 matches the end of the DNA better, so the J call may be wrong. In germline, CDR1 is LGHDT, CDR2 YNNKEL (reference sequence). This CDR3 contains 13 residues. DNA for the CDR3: TGTGCCAGCAGCCAAGGGACAGACACTGAGCAGTTCTTC. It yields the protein CASSQGTDTEQFF.

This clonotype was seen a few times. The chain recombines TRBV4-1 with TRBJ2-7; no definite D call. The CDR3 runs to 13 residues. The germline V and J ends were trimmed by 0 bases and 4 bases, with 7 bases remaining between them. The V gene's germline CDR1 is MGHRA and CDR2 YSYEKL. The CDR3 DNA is TGCGCCAGCAGCCAAGAGTACAGTTACGAGCAGTACTTC. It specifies CASSQEYSYEQYF.

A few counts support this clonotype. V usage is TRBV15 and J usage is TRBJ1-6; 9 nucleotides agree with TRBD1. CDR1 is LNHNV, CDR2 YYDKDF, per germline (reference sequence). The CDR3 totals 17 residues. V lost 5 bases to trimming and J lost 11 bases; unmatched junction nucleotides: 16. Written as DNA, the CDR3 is TGTGCCACCAGCGGAGCCGGGACAGGGAGGATGGATCCACCCCTCCACTTT. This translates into CATSGAGTGRMDPPLHF. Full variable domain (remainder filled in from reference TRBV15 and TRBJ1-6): DAMVIQNPRYQVTQFGKPVTLSCSQTLNHNVMYWYQQKSSQAPKLLFHYYDKDFNNEADTPDNFQSRRPNTSFCFLDIRSPGLGDTAMYLCATSGAGTGRMDPPLHFGNGTRLTVT.

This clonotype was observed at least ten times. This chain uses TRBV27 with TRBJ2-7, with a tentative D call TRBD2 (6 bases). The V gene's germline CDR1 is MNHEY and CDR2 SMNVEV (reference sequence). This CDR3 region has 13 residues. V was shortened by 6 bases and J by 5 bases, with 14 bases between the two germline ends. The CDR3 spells CASRRSGLDEQYF. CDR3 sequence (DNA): TGTGCCAGCAGACGTAGCGGCCTCGACGAGCAGTACTTC.